This T cell receptor (beta chain) emerged from a study of beta chain features in type 1 diabetes. Germline CDR1 SGHTA, CDR2 FQGNSA. Trimming took 1 base from V and 4 from J, leaving 13 bases between them. CDR3 length: 15 amino acids. CD45RO/CCR7/CD25/CD127/CD95/CD27 staining was used to isolate CD4+ naive, central memory, regulatory and stem cell-like memory cells by sorting. In its sample, this clone was seen a few times. No antigen is known for it. The sequenced template was cDNA made from the entire isolated RNA. Method: immunoSEQ multiplex PCR; TCRdb's copy keeps in-frame clones and lacks some. This table has about 280,000 clones, roughly 15% appearing once. Regarding the study as a whole: PCR might favor shorter templates, equally in patients and controls. Researchers report that Type 1 diabetes patients had moderately but significantly shorter TCRB CDR3s across all four CD4+ subsets.

The chain combines TRBV7-2 with TRBJ1-1; D not certain. The receptor comes from a man in his late teens or twenties with type 1 diabetes. Sequenced input: naive CD4+ T cells from blood. This CDR3 reads CASSLEVFTSTEAFF. CDR3 in DNA: TGTGCCAGCAGCTTAGAAGTATTTACCAGCACTGAAGCTTTCTTT.